This T cell receptor beta chain was documented in a study of blood T cells in healthy people across ages. Each donor had around 9.8 milliliters of peripheral blood drawn. PBMCs, at least 7 million per sample, were isolated. For the second PCR, which ran for about 7 to 11 cycles, a sample-barcoded 5' primer and a J-beta primer mix were used. The template-switch adaptor was a 5' adaptor with 12 random nucleotides. It tagged each cDNA molecule. One entry per CDR3 protein, called by TCRdb with MiXCR from the 5' RACE reads. Here the sample spans about 1,600,000 distinct CDR3 sequences, around 42% being singletons. CDR3 length: 17 amino acids. Germline CDR1 SEHNR, CDR2 FQNEAQ (reference sequence). The V and J ends lost 3 bases and 2 bases, in that order; junction bases with no gene match: 10.

Sequencing was carried out using blood. The genes are TRBV7-9 and TRBJ2-3; 8 bases line up with TRBD1. This TCR derives from a woman between 18 and 29 years old in good health. The CDR3 region has the DNA TGTGCCAGCAGCTTTTCGCTTCAGGGGGCTATCACAGATACGCAGTATTTT. This translates into CASSFSLQGAITDTQYF.